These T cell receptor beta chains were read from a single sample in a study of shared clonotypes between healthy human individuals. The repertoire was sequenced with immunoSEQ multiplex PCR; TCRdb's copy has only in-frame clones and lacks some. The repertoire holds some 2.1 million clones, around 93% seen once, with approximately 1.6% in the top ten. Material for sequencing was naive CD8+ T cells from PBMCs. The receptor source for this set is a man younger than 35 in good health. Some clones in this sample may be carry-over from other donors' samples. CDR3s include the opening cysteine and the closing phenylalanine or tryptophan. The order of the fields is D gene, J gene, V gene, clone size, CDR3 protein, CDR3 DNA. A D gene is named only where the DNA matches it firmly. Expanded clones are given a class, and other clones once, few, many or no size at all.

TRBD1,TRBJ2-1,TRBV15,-,CATSSPGQGMHEQFF,TGTGCCACCAGCAGCCCGGGACAGGGGATGCATGAGCAGTTCTTC
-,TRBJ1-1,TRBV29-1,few,CSVEGQAEAFF,TGCAGCGTTGAAGGGCAGGCTGAAGCTTTCTTT
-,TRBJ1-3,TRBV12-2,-,CASRLEGLFGNTIYF,TGTGCAAGTCGCTTAGAAGGACTGTTTGGAAACACCATATATTTT
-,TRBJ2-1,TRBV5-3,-,CARSFEYTGFF,TGTGCCAGAAGCTTCGAGTATACGGGCTTCTTC
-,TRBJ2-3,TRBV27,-,CASNFVGPRPDTQYF,TGTGCCAGCAATTTCGTCGGACCCCGGCCAGATACGCAGTATTTT
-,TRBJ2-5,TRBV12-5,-,CASGTTEIQETQYF,TGTGCTAGTGGAACCACAGAGATCCAAGAGACCCAGTACTTC
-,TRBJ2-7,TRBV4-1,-,CASSQVPGHYEQYF,TGCGCCAGCAGCCAAGTCCCAGGGCACTACGAGCAGTACTTC
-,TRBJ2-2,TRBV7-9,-,CASSPGYTGELFF,TGTGCCAGCAGCCCAGGGTACACCGGGGAGCTGTTTTTT
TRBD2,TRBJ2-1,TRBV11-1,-,CASSLDSEREGYNEQFF,TGTGCCAGCAGCTTGGATTCGGAGCGGGAGGGTTACAATGAGCAGTTCTTC
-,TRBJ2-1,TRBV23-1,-,CASRWENEQFF,TGCGCCAGCAGATGGGAGAATGAGCAGTTCTTC
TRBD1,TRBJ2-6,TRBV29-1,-,CSVALWDRSRSGANVLTF,TGCAGCGTTGCCCTCTGGGACAGGAGCCGCTCTGGGGCCAACGTCCTGACTTTC
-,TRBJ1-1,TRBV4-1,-,CASSQDPLDSEAFF,TGCGCCAGCAGCCAAGACCCCTTGGACAGTGAAGCTTTCTTT
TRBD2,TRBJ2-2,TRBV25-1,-,CASSEWREAPNTGELFF,TGTGCCAGCAGTGAATGGCGGGAGGCACCCAACACCGGGGAGCTGTTTTTT
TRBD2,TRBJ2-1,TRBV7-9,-,CASSSGTSEYNEQFF,TGTGCCAGCAGCTCCGGGACTAGCGAATACAATGAGCAGTTCTTC
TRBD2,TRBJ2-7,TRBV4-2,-,CASSQVSREGEQYF,TGTGCCAGCAGCCAAGTTAGTCGGGAGGGCGAGCAGTACTTC
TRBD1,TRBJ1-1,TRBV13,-,CASSARQGFTEAFF,TGTGCCAGCAGCGCAAGACAGGGTTTCACTGAAGCTTTCTTT
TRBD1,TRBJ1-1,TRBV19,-,CASSIGQGGPEAFF,TGTGCCAGTAGTATCGGACAGGGTGGGCCTGAAGCTTTCTTT
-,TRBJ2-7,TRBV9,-,CASSPWLGAGEQYF,TGTGCCAGCAGCCCCTGGCTCGGAGCCGGGGAGCAGTACTTC
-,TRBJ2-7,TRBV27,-,CASSLVSGEGYEQYF,TGTGCCAGCAGTTTAGTCAGTGGTGAGGGCTACGAGCAGTACTTC
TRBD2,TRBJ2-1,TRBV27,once,CASSLVSTSGYNEQFF,TGTGCCAGCAGTTTAGTCAGCACTAGCGGATACAATGAGCAGTTCTTC
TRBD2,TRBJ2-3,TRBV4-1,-,CASSQRLAGGPSDTQYF,TGCGCCAGCAGCCAAAGGCTAGCGGGAGGGCCTTCAGATACGCAGTATTTT
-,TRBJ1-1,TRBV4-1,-,CASSHIVGSMNTEAFF,TGCGCCAGCAGCCACATCGTGGGCAGCATGAACACTGAAGCTTTCTTT
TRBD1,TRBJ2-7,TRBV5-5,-,CASSLGTGGAVWSEQYF,TGTGCCAGCAGCTTGGGTACAGGGGGCGCGGTATGGAGCGAGCAGTACTTC
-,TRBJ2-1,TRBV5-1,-,CASSLDLDSSYNEQFF,TGCGCCAGCAGCTTGGACCTGGACAGCTCCTACAATGAGCAGTTCTTC